This TCR beta chain was recovered during a study of shared clonotypes between healthy human individuals. TCRdb's copy holds only in-frame clones and misses some; the assay was immunoSEQ multiplex PCR. The table shows over 2 million clones, with roughly 90% occurring only once. The CDR3 covers 17 residues. Germline V gene data show CDR1 as SGHNT and CDR2 as YYREEE (reference sequence). Trimming took 4 bases from V and 1 from J, leaving 20 bases between them. This chain links TRBV5-4 with TRBJ2-5; D is possibly TRBD1 (6 bases). The sequence came from a man aged 18 to 35 in good health. Some clones in this sample may be carry-over from other donors' samples. Sample: naive CD4+ T cells from PBMCs. Stated subset: CD45RA+ positively selected. CDR3 loop: CASSPDRTIAFQETQYF. In nucleotides, the CDR3 is TGTGCCAGCAGCCCCGACAGGACCATAGCGTTCCAAGAGACCCAGTACTTC.